Shown below are 18 T cell receptor beta chains from a single sample sequenced in a study of shared clonotypes between healthy human individuals. Method: immunoSEQ multiplex PCR; TCRdb's copy keeps in-frame clones and lacks some. The sample includes 900,000 to 1,200,000 clones, about 80% of them seen just once. Sequenced sample: memory CD4+ T cells from PBMCs. Specified subset: CD45RA-negative fraction. The origin of the receptors is a man younger than 35 in good health. Some clones in this sample may be carry-over from other donors' samples.

The V and J genes are TRBV7-2 and TRBJ2-7; D uncertain. Trimming stripped 4 bases from V and 5 bases from J, with 15 bases between. This CDR3 region has 14 residues. From germline, CDR1 is SGHTA and CDR2 FQGNSA. The CDR3 here is CASSSFGQFNEQYF. For the CDR3, the DNA is TGTGCCAGCAGCTCCTTCGGGCAGTTCAACGAGCAGTACTTC.

This chain connects TRBV7-9 to TRBJ2-7; 8 bases align to TRBD2. J lost 2 bases, V lost 3 bases, and 3 bases had no gene match. The CDR3 has 14 amino acids. Germline V gene data show CDR1 as SEHNR and CDR2 as FQNEAQ (reference sequence). For the CDR3, the DNA is TGTGCCAGCAGCTTTGGCGGGAGGACCTACGAGCAGTACTTC. This gives the protein CASSFGGRTYEQYF.

The CDR3: CASSLTSGSSFYNEQFF. DNA for the CDR3: TGCGCCAGCAGCTTGACTAGCGGGAGCTCCTTCTACAATGAGCAGTTCTTC. This sequence joins TRBV5-1 and TRBJ2-1; 11 bases align to TRBD2. The CDR3 covers 17 residues. Trimming removed 1 base from V and 3 bases from J; junction bases left unmatched: 6. Germline CDR1 reads SGHRS; CDR2 reads YFSETQ.

J is TRBJ2-5 and V is TRBV11-1, with 9 bases that match TRBD1. After removal of 5 bases from V and 4 bases from J, the junction contained 5 bases not matched to a gene. The CDR3 loop spans 14 amino acids. Germline V gene lookup returns CDR1 SGHAT and CDR2 FQDESV (reference sequence). The CDR3 spells CASSPRDRVETQYF. For the CDR3, the DNA is TGTGCCAGCAGCCCTCGGGACAGGGTAGAGACCCAGTACTTC.

The V call is TRBV27, the J call TRBJ2-1, with 7 bases fitting TRBD2. The germline V gene has CDR1 MNHEY and CDR2 SMNVEV (reference sequence). The V segment lost 1 base and the J segment 4 bases; nucleotides outside the gene matches: 7. This CDR3 has 16 amino acids. CDR3 loop: CASSLLGTNLYNEQFF. The CDR3 DNA sequence: TGTGCCAGCAGTTTATTGGGGACTAACCTTTACAATGAGCAGTTCTTC.

The chain joins TRBV4-1 to TRBJ2-1, with a weak D call TRBD2 (6 bases). This CDR3 comprises 17 residues. V was cut by 2 bases and J by 1 base, with 15 bases left in between. Germline CDR1 is MGHRA and CDR2 is YSYEKL. DNA for the CDR3: TGCGCCAGCAGCCAATTTCCTTTAGCGGAATCCTACAATGAGCAGTTCTTC. It is translated as CASSQFPLAESYNEQFF.

V and J are TRBV4-3 and TRBJ2-2, with D tentatively TRBD2 (5 bases). The ends were cut back, 4 bases at V and 4 bases at J, with 13 bases in the middle. The CDR3 loop spans 15 amino acids. CDR1 is LGHNA and CDR2 is YSLEER in the germline V gene. CDR3 bases: TGCGCCAGCAGCCGGGTGGGAGTCGGCACCGGGGAGCTGTTTTTT. It codes for CASSRVGVGTGELFF.

This rearrangement joins TRBV27 to TRBJ2-6; 9 bases match TRBD1. The CDR3 sequence is 17 residues long. CDR1 is MNHEY, CDR2 SMNVEV, per germline (reference sequence). V dropped 5 bases and J dropped 0; count of bases not matched to a gene: 5. The CDR3 DNA is TGTGCCAGCAGTAGGACAGGGGATTACTCTGGGGCCAACGTCCTGACTTTC. Translation: CASSRTGDYSGANVLTF.

In its sample, this clone was seen once. The J gene is TRBJ1-2, the V gene TRBV7-9; D unresolved. There are 14 residues in the CDR3. V lost 1 base to trimming and J lost 4 bases, with 10 bases between them. Germline CDR1 is SEHNR and CDR2 is FQNEAQ (reference sequence). The chain's CDR3 is CASSLVGDLYGYTF. Here the CDR3 DNA reads TGTGCCAGCAGCTTAGTCGGGGATCTCTATGGCTACACCTTC. Variable domain in full (rest from reference TRBV7-9 and TRBJ1-2): DTGVSQNPRHKITKRGQNVTFRCDPISEHNRLYWYRQTLGQGPEFLTYFQNEAQLEKSRLLSDRFSAERPKGSFSTLEIQRTEQGDSAMYLCASSLVGDLYGYTFGSGTRLTVV.

CDR3 amino acids: CASSIGRLRGLQPQHF. CDR3 DNA sequence: TGTGCCAGTAGTATAGGTCGCTTGAGGGGTTTGCAGCCCCAGCATTTT. V is TRBV19 and J is TRBJ1-5; perhaps TRBD1 as D (5 bases). CDR3 size: 16 residues. Trimming removed 1 base at V and 7 bases at J, with 17 bases between. Per germline, CDR1 LNHDA and CDR2 SQIVND (reference sequence). Combining the CDR3 with reference TRBV19 and TRBJ1-5 gives the whole variable domain DGGITQSPKYLFRKEGQNVTLSCEQNLNHDAMYWYRQDPGQGLRLIYYSQIVNDFQKGDIAEGYSVSREKKESFPLTVTSAQKNPTAFYLCASSIGRLRGLQPQHFGDGTRLSIL.

This sequence joins TRBV6-1 and TRBJ2-3; unclear D gene. Germline V lookup: CDR1 MNHNS, CDR2 SASEGT. Trimming shortened V by 5 bases and J by 5 bases, and 11 bases separated the two germline ends. This CDR3 region has 13 residues. The CDR3 reads CASSYPRVDTQYF. CDR3 DNA sequence: TGTGCCAGCAGTTATCCTAGGGTAGATACGCAGTATTTT.

The rearrangement joins TRBV28 to TRBJ2-1, with 10 bases aligning to TRBD2. This CDR3 has 15 amino acids. Germline V gene lookup returns CDR1 MDHEN and CDR2 SYDVKM. V trimming: 8 bases; J trimming: 4 bases; junction bases outside the gene matches: 8. CDR3 in DNA: TGTGCCAGCGGGAGAGCGGGAGGGCCTTACAATGAGCAGTTCTTC. It encodes CASGRAGGPYNEQFF.

V usage is TRBV5-1 and J usage is TRBJ2-1, with D unclear. Trimming cost V 4 bases and J 9 bases, with 14 bases left between them. Germline CDR1 is SGHRS and CDR2 is YFSETQ. The CDR3 spans 13 residues. In DNA form, the CDR3 reads TGCGCCAGCAGCGCAGACGTAGGCGGTGAGCAGTTCTTC. Protein product: CASSADVGGEQFF. Variable domain in full (rest from reference TRBV5-1 and TRBJ2-1): KAGVTQTPRYLIKTRGQQVTLSCSPISGHRSVSWYQQTPGQGLQFLFEYFSETQRNKGNFPGRFSGRQFSNSRSEMNVSTLELGDSALYLCASSADVGGEQFFGPGTRLTVL.

The CDR3 nucleotides are TGTGCCAGCAGTTACACATACAATCAGCCCCAGCATTTT. Translated: CASSYTYNQPQHF. The genes are TRBV28 and TRBJ1-5; D is unresolved. The V gene's germline CDR1 is MDHEN and CDR2 SYDVKM. The CDR3 length is 13 residues. The V and J ends lost 4 bases and 3 bases respectively, with 7 bases between them.

The V call is TRBV28, the J call TRBJ1-5; D is perhaps TRBD1 (5 bases). CDR3 length: 12 amino acids. From germline, CDR1 is MDHEN and CDR2 SYDVKM. Trimming removed 7 bases at V and 6 bases at J, with 10 bases between. The CDR3 reads CASTWGTQPQHF. CDR3 DNA: TGTGCCAGCACGTGGGGGACTCAGCCCCAGCATTTT.

The gene calls are TRBV29-1 and TRBJ2-7; tentatively, D is TRBD2 (6 bases). Germline loops: CDR1 SQVTM, CDR2 ANQGSEA. The V and J ends lost 6 bases and 0 bases respectively, with 12 bases between them. The CDR3 contains 13 residues. This CDR3 is CSVTSGYSYEQYF. DNA of the CDR3: TGCAGCGTCACAAGCGGGTACTCCTACGAGCAGTACTTC.

The rearrangement uses TRBV7-9 and TRBJ1-1; possibly TRBD1 for D (6 bases). In germline, CDR1 is SEHNR, CDR2 FQNEAQ (reference sequence). The CDR3 is 14 residues long. Trimming took off 3 bases at V and 4 bases at J, with 12 bases between the two ends. The CDR3 coding sequence is TGTGCCAGCAGCTTTCCGGGGGGGCGCACTGAAGCTTTCTTT. It yields the protein CASSFPGGRTEAFF.

CDR3 protein: CAWSVPGARREKLFF. CDR3 nucleotide sequence: TGTGCCTGGAGTGTACCGGGGGCGCGAAGGGAAAAACTGTTTTTT. This rearrangement joins TRBV30 to TRBJ1-4, with D tentatively TRBD1 (6 bases). Germline V gives CDR1 GTSNPN, CDR2 SVGIG (reference sequence). Trimming shortened V by 0 bases and J by 8 bases, and 16 bases separated the two germline ends. This CDR3 contains 15 residues.